This TCR beta chain emerged from a study of cytomegalovirus exposure and HLA in healthy donors. Researchers ran the PCR with 60 Vbeta and 13 Jbeta primers. TCRdb keeps only in-frame clones here, not all; method: immunoSEQ multiplex PCR. The repertoire has more than 150,000 clones, roughly 80% of them found once; the top ten carry 6.3%. General study results and limits: Later analysis found that TCR beta chains associated with HLA were more clonally expanded than other, equally common chains. As a later analysis revealed, the rate of TCR association differed by HLA locus, with DRB1 most and HLA-C fewest.

The CDR3 sequence is 16 residues long. The germline CDR1 and CDR2 sequences are SGHTA and FQGNSA. V trimming: 1 base; J trimming: 6 bases; junction bases outside the gene matches: 8. Note on this clone: No antigen is known for it.

Sequenced sample: PBMCs. The sequence came from a man in his forties in good health and CMV-seropositive. The chain employs TRBV7-2 and TRBJ2-2; 7 nucleotides agree with TRBD1. This CDR3 is CASSLGGGDYAGELFF. The CDR3, as DNA: TGTGCCAGCAGCTTAGGAGGGGGCGATTATGCCGGGGAGCTGTTTTTT.